This TCR beta chain was recorded in a study of T cells in tumors after PD-1 blockade. The overall study: Some patients also took daily vismodegib 150 mg during anti-PD-1 treatment. Study-level results: Most post-therapy expanded exhausted CD8+ clones were new, undetected before treatment.

Comment on this clone: No antigen is known for it.

Method: immunoSEQ multiplex PCR; TCRdb's copy keeps in-frame clones and lacks some. The sample has more than 8,000 clones; 50% to 70% are singletons. The V gene end was trimmed by 0 bases and the J gene end by 6 bases; junction bases not matched to a gene: 3. Germline V lookup: CDR1 SGDLS, CDR2 YYNGEE. This CDR3 has 14 amino acids. The sample consisted of tumor tissue, taken after anti-PD-1 treatment. The sequence was obtained from a human donor with basal cell carcinoma. This chain connects TRBV9 to TRBJ1-1, with TRBD1 identical over 9 bases. For the CDR3, the DNA is TGTGCCAGCAGCGTAGGGGGACAGGGATCTGAAGCTTTCTTT. Amino acid sequence: CASSVGGQGSEAFF.